Listed below are T cell receptor beta chains from one sample, sequenced in a study of blood T cell repertoires in COVID-19. Data came from immunoSEQ multiplex PCR; TCRdb stores just in-frame clones and leaves some out. Of about 200,000 clones in the sample, 82% are singletons; the top ten hold 12%. Sequencing input: peripheral blood. The receptors stem from a woman aged 40 to 49 with acute or convalescent COVID-19. Both conserved end residues are part of each CDR3.

cdr3_aa: CASSQPGGTTNTGELFF; v_call: TRBV3-1/TRBV3-2
cdr3_aa: CASSSVPNSPLHF; v_call: TRBV12-3/TRBV12-4
cdr3_aa: CASSEFGGDVEKLFF; v_call: TRBV2
cdr3_aa: CASPMTGGTETQYF; v_call: TRBV5-8
cdr3_aa: CASSPSAGGLNTDTQYF; v_call: TRBV18
cdr3_aa: CASSEGSGKRSDTQYF; v_call: TRBV6-1
cdr3_aa: CASSGIDSLAKNIQYF; v_call: TRBV2
cdr3_aa: CASSRLDRANTGELFF; v_call: TRBV19
cdr3_aa: CASSLFVQGLSKYEQFF; v_call: TRBV7-8
cdr3_aa: CASSTTADTEAFF; v_call: TRBV2
cdr3_aa: CASGRGTATGELFF; v_call: TRBV6-5
cdr3_aa: CASSTRDRGAGELFF; v_call: TRBV19
cdr3_aa: CASSFSSGANVLTF; v_call: TRBV7-9
cdr3_aa: CASSSRPSKPGGAFF; v_call: TRBV5-1
cdr3_aa: CASSLVARRISTGELFF; v_call: TRBV5-1